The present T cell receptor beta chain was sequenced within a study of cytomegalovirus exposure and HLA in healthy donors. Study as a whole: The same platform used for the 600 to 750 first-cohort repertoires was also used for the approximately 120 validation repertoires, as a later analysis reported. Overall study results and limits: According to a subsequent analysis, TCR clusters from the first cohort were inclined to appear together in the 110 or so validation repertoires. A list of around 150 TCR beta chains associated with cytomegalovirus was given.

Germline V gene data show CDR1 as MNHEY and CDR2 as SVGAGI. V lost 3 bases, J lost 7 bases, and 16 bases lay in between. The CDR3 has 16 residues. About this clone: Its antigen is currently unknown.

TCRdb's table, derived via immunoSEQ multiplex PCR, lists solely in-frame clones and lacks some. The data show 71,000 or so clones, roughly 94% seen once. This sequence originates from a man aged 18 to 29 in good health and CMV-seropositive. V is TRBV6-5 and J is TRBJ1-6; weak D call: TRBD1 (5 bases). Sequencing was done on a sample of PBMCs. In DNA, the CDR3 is TGTGCCAGCAGTTATTCATTAGGACAAGGAAATTCACCCCTCCACTTT. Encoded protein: CASSYSLGQGNSPLHF.